This TCR beta chain was identified in a study of PD-1 blockade in classical Hodgkin lymphoma. No patient escaped relapse after autologous stem cell transplantation, and brentuximab vedotin exposure varied. The germline CDR1 and CDR2 sequences are SGHAT and FQNNGV. CDR3 length equals 15 residues. V dropped 4 bases and J dropped 7 bases, with 17 bases sitting between them. Method: immunoSEQ multiplex PCR; TCRdb's copy keeps in-frame clones and lacks some. The sample gives approximately 57,000 clones, 80% to 95% of which show up once; about 10% is in the top ten. Details on this clone: Its antigen is still unknown.

Findings of the study overall: The authors have not defined what causes the repertoire differences, possibly disease activity or prior therapy. Compared with healthy donors, newly diagnosed patients reportedly showed lower baseline TCR diversity. A significant rise in TCR diversity was seen by C4D1 for CD4+ cells but not for CD8+ cells. Anyone who began nivolumab under 1 year after ASCT was excluded.

The receptor was isolated from a human donor with classical Hodgkin lymphoma. The rearrangement uses TRBV11-2 and TRBJ2-1; D may be TRBD1 or TRBD2 (6 bases each). Sample: peripheral blood mononuclear cells (PBMCs), taken before the second cycle of nivolumab. CDR3 DNA sequence: TGTGCCAGCAGCTGGGGGGCTATCTACTATAATGAGCAGTTCTTC. Protein sequence: CASSWGAIYYNEQFF.